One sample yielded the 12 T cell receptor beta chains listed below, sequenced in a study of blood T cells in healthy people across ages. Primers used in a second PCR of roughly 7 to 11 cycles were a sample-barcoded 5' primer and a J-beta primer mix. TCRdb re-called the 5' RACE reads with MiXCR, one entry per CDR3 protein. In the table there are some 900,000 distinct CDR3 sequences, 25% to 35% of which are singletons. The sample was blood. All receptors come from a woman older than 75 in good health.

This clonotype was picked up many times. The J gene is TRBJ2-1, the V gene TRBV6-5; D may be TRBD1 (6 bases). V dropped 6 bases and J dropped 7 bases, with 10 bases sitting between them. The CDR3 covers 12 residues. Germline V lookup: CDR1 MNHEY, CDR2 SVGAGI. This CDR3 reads CASRETGNEQFF. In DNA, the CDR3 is TGTGCCAGCAGGGAAACAGGGAATGAGCAGTTCTTC.

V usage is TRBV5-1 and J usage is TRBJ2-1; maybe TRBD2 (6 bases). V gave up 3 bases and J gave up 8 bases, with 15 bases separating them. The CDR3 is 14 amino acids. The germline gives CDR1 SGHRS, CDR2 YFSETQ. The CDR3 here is CASSWVAARDEQFF. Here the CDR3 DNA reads TGCGCCAGCAGCTGGGTAGCGGCGCGAGATGAGCAGTTCTTC.

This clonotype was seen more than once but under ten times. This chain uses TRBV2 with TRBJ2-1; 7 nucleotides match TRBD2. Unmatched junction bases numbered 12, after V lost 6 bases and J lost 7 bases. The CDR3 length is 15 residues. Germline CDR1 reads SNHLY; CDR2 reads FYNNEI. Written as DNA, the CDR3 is TGTGCCAGCAGGGCCAGGGCGGGAGTTTCAAATGAGCAGTTCTTC. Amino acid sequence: CASRARAGVSNEQFF. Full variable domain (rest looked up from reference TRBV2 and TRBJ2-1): EPEVTQTPSHQVTQMGQEVILRCVPISNHLYFYWYRQILGQKVEFLVSFYNNEISEKSEIFDDQFSVERPDGSNFTLKIRSTKLEDSAMYFCASRARAGVSNEQFFGPGTRLTVL.

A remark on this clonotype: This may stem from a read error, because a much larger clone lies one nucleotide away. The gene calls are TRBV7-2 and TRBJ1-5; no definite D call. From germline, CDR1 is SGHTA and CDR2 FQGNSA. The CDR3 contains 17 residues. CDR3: CASSARFEANSNRPQHF. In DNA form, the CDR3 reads TGTGCCAGCAGCGCCAGGTTCGAGGCCAATAGCAATCGGCCCCAGCATTTT.

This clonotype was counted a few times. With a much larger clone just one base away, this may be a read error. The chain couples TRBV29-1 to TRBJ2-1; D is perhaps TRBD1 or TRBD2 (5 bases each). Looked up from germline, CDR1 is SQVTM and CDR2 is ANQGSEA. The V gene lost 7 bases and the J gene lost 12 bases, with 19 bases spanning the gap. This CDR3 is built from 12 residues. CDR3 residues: CSALQGRGGQFF. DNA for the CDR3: TGCAGCGCATTGCAGGGACGAGGCGGGCAGTTCTTC.

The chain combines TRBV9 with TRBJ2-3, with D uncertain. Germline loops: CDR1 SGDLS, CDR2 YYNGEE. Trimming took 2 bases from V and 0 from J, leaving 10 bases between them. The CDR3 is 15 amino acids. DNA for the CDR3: TGTGCCAGCAGCGTCAACAGAGTGAGCACAGATACGCAGTATTTT. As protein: CASSVNRVSTDTQYF.

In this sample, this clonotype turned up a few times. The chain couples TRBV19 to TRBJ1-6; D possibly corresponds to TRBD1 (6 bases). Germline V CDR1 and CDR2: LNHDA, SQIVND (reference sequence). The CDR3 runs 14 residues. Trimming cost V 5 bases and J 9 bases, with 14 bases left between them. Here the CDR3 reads CASSSPGQSSPLHF. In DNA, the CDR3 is TGTGCCAGTAGTTCCCCGGGACAAAGTTCACCCCTCCACTTT.

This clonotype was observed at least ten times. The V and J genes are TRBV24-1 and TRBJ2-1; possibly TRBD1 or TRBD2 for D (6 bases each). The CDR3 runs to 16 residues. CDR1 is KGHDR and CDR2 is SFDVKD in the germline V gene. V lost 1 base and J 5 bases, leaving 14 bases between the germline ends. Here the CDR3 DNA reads TGTGCCACCAGTGATTTCAACGGGGGCCCTAACAATGAGCAGTTCTTC. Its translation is CATSDFNGGPNNEQFF.

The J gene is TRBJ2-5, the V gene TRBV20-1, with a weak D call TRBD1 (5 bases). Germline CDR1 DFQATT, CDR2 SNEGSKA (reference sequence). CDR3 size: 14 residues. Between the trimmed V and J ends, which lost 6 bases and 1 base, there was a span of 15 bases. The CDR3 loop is CSATIPRVQETQYF. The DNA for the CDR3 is TGCAGTGCAACGATACCCAGGGTCCAAGAGACCCAGTACTTC.

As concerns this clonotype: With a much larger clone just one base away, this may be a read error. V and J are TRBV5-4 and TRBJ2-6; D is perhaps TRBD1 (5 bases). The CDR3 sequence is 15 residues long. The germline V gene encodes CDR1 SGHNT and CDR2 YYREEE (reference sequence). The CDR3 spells CASSSTDAGANVLIF. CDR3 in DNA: TGTGCCAGCAGCTCTACGGACGCTGGGGCCAACGTCCTGATTTTC.

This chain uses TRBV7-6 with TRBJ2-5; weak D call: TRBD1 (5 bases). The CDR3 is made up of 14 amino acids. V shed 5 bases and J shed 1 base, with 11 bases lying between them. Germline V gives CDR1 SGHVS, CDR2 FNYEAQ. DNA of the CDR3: TGTGCCAGCAGCCCGTCGACAGCCCAAGAGACCCAGTACTTC. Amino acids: CASSPSTAQETQYF.

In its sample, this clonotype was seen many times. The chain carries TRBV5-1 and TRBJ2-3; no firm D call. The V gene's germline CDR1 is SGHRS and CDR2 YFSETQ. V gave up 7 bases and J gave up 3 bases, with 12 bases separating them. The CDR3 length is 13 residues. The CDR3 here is CASRPSDTDTQYF. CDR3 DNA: TGCGCCAGCCGCCCGTCGGATACAGATACGCAGTATTTT.